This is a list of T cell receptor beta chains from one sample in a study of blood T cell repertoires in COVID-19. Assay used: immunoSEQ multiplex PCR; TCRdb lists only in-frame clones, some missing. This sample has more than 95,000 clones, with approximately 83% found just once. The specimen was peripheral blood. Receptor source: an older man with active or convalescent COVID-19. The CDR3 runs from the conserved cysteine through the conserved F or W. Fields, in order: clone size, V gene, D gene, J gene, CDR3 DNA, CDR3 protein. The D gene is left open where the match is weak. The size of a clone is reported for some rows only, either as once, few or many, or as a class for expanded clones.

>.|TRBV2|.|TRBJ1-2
TGTGCCAGCAGTGAATTAGGCAGGATCCAAAACTATGGCTACACCTTC
CASSELGRIQNYGYTF
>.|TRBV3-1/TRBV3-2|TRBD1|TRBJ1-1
TGTGCCAGCAGCCTCAAGGGGGCCGGGGTAGCTTTCTTT
CASSLKGAGVAFF
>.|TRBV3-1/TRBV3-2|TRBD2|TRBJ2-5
TGTGCCAGCAGCCCCCCTAGCGGGGGAGGAGAGACCCAGTACTTC
CASSPPSGGGETQYF
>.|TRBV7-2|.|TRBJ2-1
TGTGCCACCACTCCACCAGGGCAGTTAAGCAATGAGCAGTTCTTC
CATTPPGQLSNEQFF
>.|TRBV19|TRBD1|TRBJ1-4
TGTGCCAGCACGGACAGGGAAAATGAAAAACTGTTTTTT
CASTDRENEKLFF
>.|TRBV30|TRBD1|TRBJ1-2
TGTGCCTGGGACCCACTCACGGGACAGGGAGGATTCTATGGCTACACCTTC
CAWDPLTGQGGFYGYTF
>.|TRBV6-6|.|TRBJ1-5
TGTGCCAGCAGTTACGGTTGGGACACCAATCAGCCCCAGCATTTT
CASSYGWDTNQPQHF
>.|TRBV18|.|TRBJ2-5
TGTGCCAGCTTAGCATCCGAGACCCAGTACTTC
CASLASETQYF
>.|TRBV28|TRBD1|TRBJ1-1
TGTGCCAGCAGTTCCGGACAGGGACCGACCACTGAAGCTTTCTTT
CASSSGQGPTTEAFF
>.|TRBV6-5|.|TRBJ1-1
TGTGCCAGCAGTTTTACAGGGCGGACTGAAGCTTTCTTT
CASSFTGRTEAFF
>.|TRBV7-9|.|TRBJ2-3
TGTGCCAGCAGTTTAACATTAGCAGCGGATACGCAGTATTTT
CASSLTLAADTQYF
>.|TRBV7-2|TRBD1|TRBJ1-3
TGTGCCAGCAGCCAACGACAGGGGGAGGGTGGAAACACCATATATTTT
CASSQRQGEGGNTIYF
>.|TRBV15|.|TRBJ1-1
TGTGCCACCAGCAGTAGTAGCAGTCTAAACACTGAAGCTTTCTTT
CATSSSSSLNTEAFF
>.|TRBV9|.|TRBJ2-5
TGTGCCAGCACCCGGACTCCTGGGGAGACCCAGTACTTC
CASTRTPGETQYF
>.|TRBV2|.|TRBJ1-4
TGTGCCAGCAGTGATTCGGGAGACAGCGGAAAACTGTTTTTT
CASSDSGDSGKLFF
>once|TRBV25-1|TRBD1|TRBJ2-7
TGTGCCAGCACCGCGGGACAGGGGATGGGTGAGCAGTACTTC
CASTAGQGMGEQYF
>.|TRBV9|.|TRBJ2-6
TGTGCCAGCAGTGTTGGAGGTACTGGGGCCAACGTCCTGACTTTC
CASSVGGTGANVLTF
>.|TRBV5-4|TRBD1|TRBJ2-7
TGTGCCAGCAGCTTGCCCGGACAGGGGAAAGACGAGCAGTACTTC
CASSLPGQGKDEQYF
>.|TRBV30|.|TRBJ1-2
TGTGCCTGGAATGAGGGCCCCCGCTATGGCTACACCTTC
CAWNEGPRYGYTF
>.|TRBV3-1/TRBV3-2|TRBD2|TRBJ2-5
TGTGCCAGCAGCCCCGGACTAGCGGGACTTCAAGAGACCCAGTACTTC
CASSPGLAGLQETQYF
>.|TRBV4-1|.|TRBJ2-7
TGCGCCAGCAGCCCGCCGGGGGTTCCCCTGCGGCAGTACTTC
CASSPPGVPLRQYF
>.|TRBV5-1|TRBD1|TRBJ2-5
TGCGCCAGCAGTTGGGACAGGTCGACGGGGGAGACCCAGTACTTC
CASSWDRSTGETQYF
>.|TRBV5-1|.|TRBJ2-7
TGCGCCAGCAGCCCAATACCGGGACACTCCTACGAGCAGTACTTC
CASSPIPGHSYEQYF
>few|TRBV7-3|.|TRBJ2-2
TGTGCCAGCAGCCCCGGCGGTCGGCCCGGGGAGCTGTTTTTT
CASSPGGRPGELFF
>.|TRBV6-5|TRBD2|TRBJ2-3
TGTGCCAGCAACCCAAGCGGGGGCGCGCAGTATTTT
CASNPSGGAQYF
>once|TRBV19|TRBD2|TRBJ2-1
TGTGCCAGTAGTATCGAGCGGGGGCGGTACAATGAGCAGTTCTTC
CASSIERGRYNEQFF
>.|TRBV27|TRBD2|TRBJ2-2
TGTGCCAGCAAAGTAGGACTAGCGAACACCGGGGAGCTGTTTTTT
CASKVGLANTGELFF
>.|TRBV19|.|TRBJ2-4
TGTGCCAGTAGCCCGACCCGGGGAGCCAAAAACATTCAGTACTTC
CASSPTRGAKNIQYF
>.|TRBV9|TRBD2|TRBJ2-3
TGTGCCAGCAGCATGGGACTAGCGGGGTTAGGAGGCACGGGTACGCAGTATTTT
CASSMGLAGLGGTGTQYF
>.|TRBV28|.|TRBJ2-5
TGTGCCAGCAGAGCACAGGGCATGGGCGGAACAGAGACCCAGTACTTC
CASRAQGMGGTETQYF
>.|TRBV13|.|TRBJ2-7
TGTGCCAGCAGCCATAGTAGAACAGTTAACGAGCAGTACTTC
CASSHSRTVNEQYF
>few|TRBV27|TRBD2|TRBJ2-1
TGTGCCAGCACACCCTTCGCGGGTAGCGGGATTAGTACGCAGTTCTTC
CASTPFAGSGISTQFF
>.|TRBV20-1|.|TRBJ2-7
TGCAGTGTCGGCGGGAACTACGAGCAGTACTTC
CSVGGNYEQYF
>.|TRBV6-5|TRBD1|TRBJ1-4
TGTGCCAGCAGCCGGGACAGGGCCGATAATGAAAAACTGTTTTTT
CASSRDRADNEKLFF
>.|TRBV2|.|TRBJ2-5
TGTGCCAGCAGTGAAGGAGTGACCCAGTACTTC
CASSEGVTQYF
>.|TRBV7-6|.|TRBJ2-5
TGTGCCAGCAGCTTAAGGGGGTACCAAGAGACCCAGTACTTC
CASSLRGYQETQYF
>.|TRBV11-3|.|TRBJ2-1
TGTGCCAGCAGCTTAGAGGGTGTCGGGAGCAGTGAGCAGTTCTTC
CASSLEGVGSSEQFF
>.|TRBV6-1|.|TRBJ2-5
TGTGCCAGCAAAATGGCAGAGACCCAGTACTTC
CASKMAETQYF
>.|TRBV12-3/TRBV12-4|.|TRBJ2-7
TGTGCCAGCAGTTTCGATTCGGGTGGCGAGCAGTACTTC
CASSFDSGGEQYF
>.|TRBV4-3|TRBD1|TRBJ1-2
TGCGCCAGCAGCCATGACAGGGATCCCGACTATGGCTACACCTTC
CASSHDRDPDYGYTF
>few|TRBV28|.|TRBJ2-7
TGTGCCAGCAGGGGGAGGTTTTTAACCTACGAGCAGTACTTC
CASRGRFLTYEQYF
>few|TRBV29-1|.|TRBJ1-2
TGCAGCGTCGACCGGGTCTACTATGGCTACACCTTC
CSVDRVYYGYTF
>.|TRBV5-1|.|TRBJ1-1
TGCGCCAGCAAACAGGGTGTGAACACTGAAGCTTTCTTT
CASKQGVNTEAFF
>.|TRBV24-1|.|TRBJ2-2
TGTGCCACCAGTGATTTGCAATCCAGGGCGAACACCGGGGAGCTGTTTTTT
CATSDLQSRANTGELFF
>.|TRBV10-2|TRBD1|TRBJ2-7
TGCGCCAGCAGTGTTCCCGACAGGGCGAGCTCCTACGAGCAGTACTTC
CASSVPDRASSYEQYF
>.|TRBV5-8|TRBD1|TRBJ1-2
TGTGCCAGCAGCTCCCTGGCTCACTCCGGGACAGCCTTCGAGGGCTACACCTTC
CASSSLAHSGTAFEGYTF